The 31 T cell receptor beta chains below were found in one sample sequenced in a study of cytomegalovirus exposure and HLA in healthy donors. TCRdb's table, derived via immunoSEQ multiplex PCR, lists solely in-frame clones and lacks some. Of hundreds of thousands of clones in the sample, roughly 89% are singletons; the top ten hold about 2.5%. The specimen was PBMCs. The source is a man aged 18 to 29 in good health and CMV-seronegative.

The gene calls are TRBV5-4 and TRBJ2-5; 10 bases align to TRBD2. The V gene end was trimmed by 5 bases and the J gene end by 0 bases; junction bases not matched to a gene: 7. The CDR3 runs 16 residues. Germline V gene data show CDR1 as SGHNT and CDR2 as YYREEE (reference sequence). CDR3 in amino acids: CASSFLAGGNQETQYF. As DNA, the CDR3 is TGTGCCAGCAGTTTCTTAGCGGGGGGCAACCAAGAGACCCAGTACTTC.

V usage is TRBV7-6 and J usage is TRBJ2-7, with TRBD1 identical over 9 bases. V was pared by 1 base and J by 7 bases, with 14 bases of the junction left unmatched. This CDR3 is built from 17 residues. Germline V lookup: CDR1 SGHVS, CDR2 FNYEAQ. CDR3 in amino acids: CASSLGIKDRGSGEQYF. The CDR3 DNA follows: TGTGCCAGCAGCTTAGGTATCAAGGACAGGGGAAGTGGGGAGCAGTACTTC.

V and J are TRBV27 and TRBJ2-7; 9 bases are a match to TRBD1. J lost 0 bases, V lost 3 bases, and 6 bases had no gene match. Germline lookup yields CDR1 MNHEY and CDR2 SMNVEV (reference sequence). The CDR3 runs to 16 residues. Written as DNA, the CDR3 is TGTGCCAGCAGTTTCTCCGGGACAGGGAGCTCCTACGAGCAGTACTTC. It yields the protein CASSFSGTGSSYEQYF.

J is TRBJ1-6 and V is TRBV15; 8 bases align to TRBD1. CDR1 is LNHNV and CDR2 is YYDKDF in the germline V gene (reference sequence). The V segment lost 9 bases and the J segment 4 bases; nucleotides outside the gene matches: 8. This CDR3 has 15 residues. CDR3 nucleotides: TGTGCCACAGGTCCGGACAGGGCTTATAATTCACCCCTCCACTTT. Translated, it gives CATGPDRAYNSPLHF.

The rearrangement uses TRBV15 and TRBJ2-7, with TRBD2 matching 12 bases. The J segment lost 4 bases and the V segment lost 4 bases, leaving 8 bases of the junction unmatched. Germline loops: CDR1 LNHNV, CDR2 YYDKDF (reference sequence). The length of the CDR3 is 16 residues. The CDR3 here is CATSMTRTSGVYEQYF. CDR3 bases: TGTGCCACCAGCATGACACGGACTAGCGGGGTATACGAGCAGTACTTC.

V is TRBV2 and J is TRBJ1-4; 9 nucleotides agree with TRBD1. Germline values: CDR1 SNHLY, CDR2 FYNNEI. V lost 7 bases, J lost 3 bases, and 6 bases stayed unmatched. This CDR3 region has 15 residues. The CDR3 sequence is CASTIRQGANEKLFF. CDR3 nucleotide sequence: TGTGCCAGCACTATTAGACAGGGGGCTAATGAAAAACTGTTTTTT.

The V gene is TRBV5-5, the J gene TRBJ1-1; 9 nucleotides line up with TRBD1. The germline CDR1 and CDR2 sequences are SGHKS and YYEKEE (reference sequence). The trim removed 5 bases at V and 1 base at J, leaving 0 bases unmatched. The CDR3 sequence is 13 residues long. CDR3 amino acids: CASRDRGNTEAFF. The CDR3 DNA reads TGTGCCAGCAGGGACAGGGGGAACACTGAAGCTTTCTTT.

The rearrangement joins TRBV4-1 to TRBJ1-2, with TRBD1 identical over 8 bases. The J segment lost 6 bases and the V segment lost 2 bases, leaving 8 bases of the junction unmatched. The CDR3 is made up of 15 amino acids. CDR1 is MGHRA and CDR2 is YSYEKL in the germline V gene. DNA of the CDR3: TGCGCCAGCAGCCAATCCCAGGGGGCGAGGGATGGCTACACCTTC. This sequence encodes CASSQSQGARDGYTF.

The CDR3 loop is CASRTTEGAGANVLTF. The CDR3 DNA reads TGTGCCAGCAGGACGACAGAGGGGGCTGGGGCCAACGTCCTGACTTTC. The V and J genes are TRBV9 and TRBJ2-6; D may be TRBD1 (6 bases). V was pared by 5 bases and J by 2 bases, with 14 bases between. Germline V gives CDR1 SGDLS, CDR2 YYNGEE. There are 16 residues in the CDR3.

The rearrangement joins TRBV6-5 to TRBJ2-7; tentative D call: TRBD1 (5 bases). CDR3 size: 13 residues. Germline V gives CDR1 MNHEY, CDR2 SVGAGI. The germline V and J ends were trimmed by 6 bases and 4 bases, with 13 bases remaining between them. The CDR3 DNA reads TGTGCCAGCAGCCTAACTCAGGGTTACGAGCAGTACTTC. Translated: CASSLTQGYEQYF.

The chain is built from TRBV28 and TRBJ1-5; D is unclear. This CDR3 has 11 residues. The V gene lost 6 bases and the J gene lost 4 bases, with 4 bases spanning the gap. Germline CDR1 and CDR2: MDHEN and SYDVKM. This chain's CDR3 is CASSTNQPQHF. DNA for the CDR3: TGTGCCAGCAGCACAAATCAGCCCCAGCATTTT.

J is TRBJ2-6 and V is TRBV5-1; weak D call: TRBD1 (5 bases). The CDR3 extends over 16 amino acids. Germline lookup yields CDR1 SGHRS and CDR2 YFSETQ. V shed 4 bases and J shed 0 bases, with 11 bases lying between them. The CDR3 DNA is TGCGCCAGCAGCGTCGGACACAGCTCTGGGGCCAACGTCCTGACTTTC. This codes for CASSVGHSSGANVLTF.

In DNA, the CDR3 is TGTGCCAGCAGTGAACAGGGTCCGCTGTCCGATGAGCAGTTCTTC. It specifies CASSEQGPLSDEQFF. This rearrangement joins TRBV2 to TRBJ2-1, with D possibly being TRBD1 (5 bases). Per germline, CDR1 SNHLY and CDR2 FYNNEI. V gave up 2 bases and J gave up 8 bases, with 16 bases separating them. The CDR3 has 15 amino acids.

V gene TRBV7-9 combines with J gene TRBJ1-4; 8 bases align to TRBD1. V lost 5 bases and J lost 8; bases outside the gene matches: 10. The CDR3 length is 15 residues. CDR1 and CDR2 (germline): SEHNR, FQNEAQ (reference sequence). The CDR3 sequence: CASSRGQGLIEKLFF. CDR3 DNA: TGTGCCAGCAGCCGCGGACAGGGTCTTATCGAAAAACTGTTTTTT.

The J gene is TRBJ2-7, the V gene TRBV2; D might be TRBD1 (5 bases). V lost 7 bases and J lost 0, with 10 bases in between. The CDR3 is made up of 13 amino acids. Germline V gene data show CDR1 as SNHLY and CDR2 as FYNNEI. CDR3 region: CASIPTDSYEQYF. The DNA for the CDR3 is TGTGCCAGCATCCCGACAGACTCCTACGAGCAGTACTTC. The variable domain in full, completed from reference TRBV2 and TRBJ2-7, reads EPEVTQTPSHQVTQMGQEVILRCVPISNHLYFYWYRQILGQKVEFLVSFYNNEISEKSEIFDDQFSVERPDGSNFTLKIRSTKLEDSAMYFCASIPTDSYEQYFGPGTRLTVT.

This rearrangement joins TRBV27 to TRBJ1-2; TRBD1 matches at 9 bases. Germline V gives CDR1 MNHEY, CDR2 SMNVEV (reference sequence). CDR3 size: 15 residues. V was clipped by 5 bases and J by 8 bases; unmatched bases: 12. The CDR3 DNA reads TGTGCCAGCAGTCTAACACAGGGGGCGGTTGTAGGCTACACCTTC. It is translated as CASSLTQGAVVGYTF.

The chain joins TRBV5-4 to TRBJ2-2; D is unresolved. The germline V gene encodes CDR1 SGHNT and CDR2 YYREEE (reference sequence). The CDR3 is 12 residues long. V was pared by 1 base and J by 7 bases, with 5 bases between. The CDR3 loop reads CASSLFYGELFF. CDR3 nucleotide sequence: TGTGCCAGCAGCTTGTTCTACGGGGAGCTGTTTTTT.

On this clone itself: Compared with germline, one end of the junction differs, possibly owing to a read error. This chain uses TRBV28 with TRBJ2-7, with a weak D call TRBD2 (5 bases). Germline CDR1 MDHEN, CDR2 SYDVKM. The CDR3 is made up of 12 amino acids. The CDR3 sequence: CASSPDYPRWDF. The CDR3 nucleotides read TGTGCCAGCAGCCCAGACTACCCCCGTTGGGACTTC.

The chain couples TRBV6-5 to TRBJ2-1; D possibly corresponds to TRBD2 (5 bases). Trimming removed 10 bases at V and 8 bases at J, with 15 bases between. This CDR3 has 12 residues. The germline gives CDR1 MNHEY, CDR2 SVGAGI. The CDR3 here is CATTSRIDEQFF. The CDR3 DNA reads TGTGCCACCACTAGTCGGATCGATGAGCAGTTCTTC.

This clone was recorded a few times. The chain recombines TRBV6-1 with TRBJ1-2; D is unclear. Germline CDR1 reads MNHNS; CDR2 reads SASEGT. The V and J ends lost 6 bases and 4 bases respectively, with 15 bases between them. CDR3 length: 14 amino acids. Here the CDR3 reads CASSPIEGSYGYTF. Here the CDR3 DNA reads TGTGCCAGCAGCCCCATTGAGGGTAGCTATGGCTACACCTTC.

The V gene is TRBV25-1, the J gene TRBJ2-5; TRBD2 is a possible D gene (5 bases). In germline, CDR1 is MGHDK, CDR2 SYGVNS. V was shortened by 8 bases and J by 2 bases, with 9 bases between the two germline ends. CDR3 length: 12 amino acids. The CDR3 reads CASETIQETQYF. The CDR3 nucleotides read TGTGCCAGCGAGACTATTCAAGAGACCCAGTACTTC.

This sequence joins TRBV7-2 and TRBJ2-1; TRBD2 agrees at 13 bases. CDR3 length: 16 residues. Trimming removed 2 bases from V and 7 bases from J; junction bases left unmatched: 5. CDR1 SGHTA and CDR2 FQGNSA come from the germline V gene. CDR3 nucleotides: TGTGCCAGCAGCTTAACTAGCGGGGGGGCTGGTAATGAGCAGTTCTTC. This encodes CASSLTSGGAGNEQFF.

The DNA for the CDR3 is TGTGCCAGCACTAGGCTGTCAGGGTATGAAAACACCATATATTTT. Amino acid sequence: CASTRLSGYENTIYF. This sequence joins TRBV28 and TRBJ1-3; tentatively, D is TRBD1 (5 bases). This CDR3 is built from 15 residues. V lost 7 bases and J lost 6, with 19 bases in between. The germline V gene encodes CDR1 MDHEN and CDR2 SYDVKM.

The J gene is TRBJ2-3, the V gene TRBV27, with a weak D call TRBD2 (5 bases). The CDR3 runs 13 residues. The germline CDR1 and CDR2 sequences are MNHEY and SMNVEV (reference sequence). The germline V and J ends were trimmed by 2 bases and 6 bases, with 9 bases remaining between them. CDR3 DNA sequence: TGTGCCAGCAGTTTAAGGTGGGAGGATACGCAGTATTTT. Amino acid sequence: CASSLRWEDTQYF.

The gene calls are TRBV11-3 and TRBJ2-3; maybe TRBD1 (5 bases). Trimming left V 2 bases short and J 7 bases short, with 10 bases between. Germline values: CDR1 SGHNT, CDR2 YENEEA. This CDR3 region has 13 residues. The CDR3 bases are TGTGCCAGCAGCTTATTCAGGGAAAATACGCAGTATTTT. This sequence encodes CASSLFRENTQYF.

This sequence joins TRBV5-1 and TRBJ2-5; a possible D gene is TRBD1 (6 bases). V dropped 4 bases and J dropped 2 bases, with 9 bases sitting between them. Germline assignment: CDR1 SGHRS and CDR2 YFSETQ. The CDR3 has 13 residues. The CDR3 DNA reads TGCGCCAGCAGCCGACAGGCACAAGAGACCCAGTACTTC. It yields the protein CASSRQAQETQYF.

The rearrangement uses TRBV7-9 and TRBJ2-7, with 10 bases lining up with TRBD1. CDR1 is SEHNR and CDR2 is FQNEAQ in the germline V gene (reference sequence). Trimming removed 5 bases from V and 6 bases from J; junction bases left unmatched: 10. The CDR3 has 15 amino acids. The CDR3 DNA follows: TGTGCCAGCAGCCCGAATCCGGGACAGGGGACCGAGCAGTACTTC. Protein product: CASSPNPGQGTEQYF.

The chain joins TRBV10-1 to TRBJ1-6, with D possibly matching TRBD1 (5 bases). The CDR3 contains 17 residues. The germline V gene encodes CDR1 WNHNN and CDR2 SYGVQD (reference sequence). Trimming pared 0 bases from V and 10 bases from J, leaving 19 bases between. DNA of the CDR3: TGCGCCAGCAGTGAGTCAAAGTTGGGGGGAGGAAACTCACCCCTCCACTTT. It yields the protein CASSESKLGGGNSPLHF.

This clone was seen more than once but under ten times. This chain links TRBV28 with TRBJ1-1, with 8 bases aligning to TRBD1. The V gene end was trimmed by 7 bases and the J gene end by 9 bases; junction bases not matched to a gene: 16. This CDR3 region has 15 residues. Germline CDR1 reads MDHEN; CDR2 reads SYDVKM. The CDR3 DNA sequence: TGTGCCAGCATGCCCCTATGGACAGGGAGACAGAAAGCTTTCTTT. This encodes CASMPLWTGRQKAFF.

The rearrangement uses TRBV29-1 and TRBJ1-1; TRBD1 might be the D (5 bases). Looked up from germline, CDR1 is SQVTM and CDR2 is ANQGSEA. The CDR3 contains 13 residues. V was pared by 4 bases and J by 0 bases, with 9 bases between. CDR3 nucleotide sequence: TGCAGCGTTGTGTCAGGGCTGAACACTGAAGCTTTCTTT. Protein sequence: CSVVSGLNTEAFF.

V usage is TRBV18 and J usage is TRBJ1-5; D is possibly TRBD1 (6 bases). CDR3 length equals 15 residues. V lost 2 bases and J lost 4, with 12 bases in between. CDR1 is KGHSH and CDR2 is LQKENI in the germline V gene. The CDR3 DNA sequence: TGTGCCAGCTCACCAGGGGGGGCGGAGAATCAGCCCCAGCATTTT. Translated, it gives CASSPGGAENQPQHF.